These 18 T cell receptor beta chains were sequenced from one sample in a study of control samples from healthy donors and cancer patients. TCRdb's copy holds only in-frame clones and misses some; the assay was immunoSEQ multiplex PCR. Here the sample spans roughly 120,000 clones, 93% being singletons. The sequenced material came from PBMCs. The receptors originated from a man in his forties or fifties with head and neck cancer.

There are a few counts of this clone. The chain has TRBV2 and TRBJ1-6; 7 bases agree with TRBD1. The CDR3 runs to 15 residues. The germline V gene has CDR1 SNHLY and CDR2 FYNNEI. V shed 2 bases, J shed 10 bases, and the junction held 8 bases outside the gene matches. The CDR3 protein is CASSEIRQGGSPLHF. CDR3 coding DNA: TGTGCCAGCAGTGAAATCAGGCAGGGGGGGTCACCCCTCCACTTT.

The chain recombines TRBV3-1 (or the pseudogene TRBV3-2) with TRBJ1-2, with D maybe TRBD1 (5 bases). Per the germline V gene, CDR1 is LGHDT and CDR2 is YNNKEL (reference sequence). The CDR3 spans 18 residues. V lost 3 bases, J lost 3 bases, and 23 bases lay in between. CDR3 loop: CASSHEGVRTSRYYGYTF. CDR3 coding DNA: TGTGCCAGCAGCCACGAAGGGGTTCGGACTTCAAGATACTATGGCTACACCTTC.

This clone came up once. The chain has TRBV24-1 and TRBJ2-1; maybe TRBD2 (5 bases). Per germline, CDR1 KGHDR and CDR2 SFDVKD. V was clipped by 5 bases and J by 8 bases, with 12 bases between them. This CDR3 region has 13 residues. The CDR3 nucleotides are TGTGCCACCAGTGCCCGGGGTGCCTATGAGCAGTTCTTC. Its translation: CATSARGAYEQFF.

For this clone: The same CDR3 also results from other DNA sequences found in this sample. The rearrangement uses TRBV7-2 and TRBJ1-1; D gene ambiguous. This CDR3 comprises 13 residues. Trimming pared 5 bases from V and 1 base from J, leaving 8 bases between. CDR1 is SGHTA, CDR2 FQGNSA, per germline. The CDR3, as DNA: TGTGCCAGCAGCCTAGGAAGGAACACTGAAGCTTTCTTT. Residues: CASSLGRNTEAFF.

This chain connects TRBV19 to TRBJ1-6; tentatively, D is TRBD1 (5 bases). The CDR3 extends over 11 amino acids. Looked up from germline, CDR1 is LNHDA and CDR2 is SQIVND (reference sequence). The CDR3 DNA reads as TGTGCGGGGGGGTCGAATTCACCCCTCCACTTT. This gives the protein CAGGSNSPLHF.

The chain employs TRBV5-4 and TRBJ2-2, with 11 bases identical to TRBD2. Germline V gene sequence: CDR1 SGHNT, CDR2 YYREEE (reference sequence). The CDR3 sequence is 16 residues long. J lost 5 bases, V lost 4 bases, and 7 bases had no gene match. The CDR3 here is CASSILAGGGTGELFF. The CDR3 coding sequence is TGTGCCAGCAGCATCCTAGCGGGGGGCGGGACCGGGGAGCTGTTTTTT.

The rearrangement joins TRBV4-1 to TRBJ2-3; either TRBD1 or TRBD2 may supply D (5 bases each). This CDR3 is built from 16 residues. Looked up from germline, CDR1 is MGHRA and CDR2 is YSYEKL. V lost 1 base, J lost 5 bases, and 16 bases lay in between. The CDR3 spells CASSQGVGTVRDTQYF. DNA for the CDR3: TGCGCCAGCAGCCAAGGGGTAGGGACCGTCCGAGATACGCAGTATTTT.

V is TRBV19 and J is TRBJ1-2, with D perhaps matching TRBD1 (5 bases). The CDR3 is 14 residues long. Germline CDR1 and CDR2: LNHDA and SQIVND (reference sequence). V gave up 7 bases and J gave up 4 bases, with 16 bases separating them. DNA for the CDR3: TGTGCCAGTATTGCCCCGGGACGGAGCTATGGCTACACCTTC. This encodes CASIAPGRSYGYTF.

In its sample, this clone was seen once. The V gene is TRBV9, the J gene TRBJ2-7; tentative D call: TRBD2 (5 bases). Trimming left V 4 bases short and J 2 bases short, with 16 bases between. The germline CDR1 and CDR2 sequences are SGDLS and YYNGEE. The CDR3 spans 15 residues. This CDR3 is CASSPRGMEAYEQYF. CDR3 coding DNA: TGTGCCAGCAGCCCCCGAGGGATGGAAGCCTACGAGCAGTACTTC.

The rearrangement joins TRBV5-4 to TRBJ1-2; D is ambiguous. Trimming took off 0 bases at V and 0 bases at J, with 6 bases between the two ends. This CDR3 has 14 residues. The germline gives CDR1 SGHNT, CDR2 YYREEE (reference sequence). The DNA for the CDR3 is TGTGCCAGCAGCTTGGCGGGAGCTAACTATGGCTACACCTTC. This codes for CASSLAGANYGYTF.

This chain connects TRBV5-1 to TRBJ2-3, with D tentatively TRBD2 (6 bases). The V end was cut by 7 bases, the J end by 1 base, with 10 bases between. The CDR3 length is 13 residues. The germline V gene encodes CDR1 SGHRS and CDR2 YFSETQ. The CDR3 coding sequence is TGCGCCAGCGCCACGGGGGGCACAGATACGCAGTATTTT. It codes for CASATGGTDTQYF. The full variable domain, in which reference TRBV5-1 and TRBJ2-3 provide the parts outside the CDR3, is KAGVTQTPRYLIKTRGQQVTLSCSPISGHRSVSWYQQTPGQGLQFLFEYFSETQRNKGNFPGRFSGRQFSNSRSEMNVSTLELGDSALYLCASATGGTDTQYFGPGTRLTVL.

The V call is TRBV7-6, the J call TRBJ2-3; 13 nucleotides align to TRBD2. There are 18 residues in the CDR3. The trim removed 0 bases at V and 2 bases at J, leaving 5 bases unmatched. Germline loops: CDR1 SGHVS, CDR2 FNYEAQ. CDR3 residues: CASSLALLAGGITDTQYF. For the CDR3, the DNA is TGTGCCAGCAGCTTAGCGCTACTAGCGGGGGGGATCACAGATACGCAGTATTTT.

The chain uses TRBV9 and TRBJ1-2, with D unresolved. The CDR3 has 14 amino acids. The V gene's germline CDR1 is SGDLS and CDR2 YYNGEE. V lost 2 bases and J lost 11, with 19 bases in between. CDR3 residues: CASSVSPSTIGYTF. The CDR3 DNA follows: TGTGCCAGCAGCGTCTCTCCCAGTACCATAGGGTACACCTTC.

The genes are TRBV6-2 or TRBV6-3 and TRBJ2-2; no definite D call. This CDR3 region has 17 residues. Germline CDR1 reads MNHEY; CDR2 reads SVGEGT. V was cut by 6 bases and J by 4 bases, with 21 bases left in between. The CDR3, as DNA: TGTGCCAGCAGCCCCTTAGGTGTCCCAGCTCGCACCGGGGAGCTGTTTTTT. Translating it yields CASSPLGVPARTGELFF.

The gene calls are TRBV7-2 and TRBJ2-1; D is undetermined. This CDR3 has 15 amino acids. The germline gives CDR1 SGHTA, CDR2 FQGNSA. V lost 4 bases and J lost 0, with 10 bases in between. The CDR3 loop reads CASSSLIASYNEQFF. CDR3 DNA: TGTGCCAGCAGCTCCCTGATAGCCTCCTACAATGAGCAGTTCTTC.

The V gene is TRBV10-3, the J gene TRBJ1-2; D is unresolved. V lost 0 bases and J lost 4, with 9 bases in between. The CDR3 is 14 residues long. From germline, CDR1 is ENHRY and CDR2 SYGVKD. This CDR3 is CAISESTAFYGYTF. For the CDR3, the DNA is TGTGCCATCAGTGAGTCTACAGCCTTCTATGGCTACACCTTC.

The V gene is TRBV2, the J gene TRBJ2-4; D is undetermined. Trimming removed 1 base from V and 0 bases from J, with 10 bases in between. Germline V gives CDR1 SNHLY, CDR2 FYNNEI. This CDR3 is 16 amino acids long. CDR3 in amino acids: CASSEERAGAKNIQYF. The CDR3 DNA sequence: TGTGCCAGCAGTGAAGAACGGGCAGGAGCCAAAAACATTCAGTACTTC.

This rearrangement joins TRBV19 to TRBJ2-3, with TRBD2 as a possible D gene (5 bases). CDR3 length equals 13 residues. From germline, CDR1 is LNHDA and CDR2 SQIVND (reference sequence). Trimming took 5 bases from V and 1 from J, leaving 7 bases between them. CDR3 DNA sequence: TGTGCCAGTAGTCCGGAGGGCACAGATACGCAGTATTTT. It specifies CASSPEGTDTQYF. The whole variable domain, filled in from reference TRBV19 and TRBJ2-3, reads DGGITQSPKYLFRKEGQNVTLSCEQNLNHDAMYWYRQDPGQGLRLIYYSQIVNDFQKGDIAEGYSVSREKKESFPLTVTSAQKNPTAFYLCASSPEGTDTQYFGPGTRLTVL.